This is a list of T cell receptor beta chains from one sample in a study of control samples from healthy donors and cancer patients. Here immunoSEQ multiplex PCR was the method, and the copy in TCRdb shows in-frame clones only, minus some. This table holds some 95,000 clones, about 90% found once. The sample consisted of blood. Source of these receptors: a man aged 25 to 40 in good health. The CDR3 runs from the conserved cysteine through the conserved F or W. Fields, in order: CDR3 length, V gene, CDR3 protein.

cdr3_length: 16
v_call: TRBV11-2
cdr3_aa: CASSPTPASGSNEQFF

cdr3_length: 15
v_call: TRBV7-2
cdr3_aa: CASSPRADLKNIQYF

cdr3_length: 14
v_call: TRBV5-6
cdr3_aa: CASNRGGISYEQYF

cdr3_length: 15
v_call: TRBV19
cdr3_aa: CASSIGTGVGNTIYF

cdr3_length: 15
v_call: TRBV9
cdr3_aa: CASSVDSMGTGEQYF

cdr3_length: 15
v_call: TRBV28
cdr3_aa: CASSSPGRRTGELFF

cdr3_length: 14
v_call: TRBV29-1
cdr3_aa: CSVTLGDGRYGYTF

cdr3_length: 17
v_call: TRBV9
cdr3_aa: CASSVDPTGEGNYGYTF

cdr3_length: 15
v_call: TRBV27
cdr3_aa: CASSLAGGSSYEQYF

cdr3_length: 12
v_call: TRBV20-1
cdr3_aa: CSASGGDQPQHF

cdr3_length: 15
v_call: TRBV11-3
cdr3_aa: CANSLDFSYTGELFF

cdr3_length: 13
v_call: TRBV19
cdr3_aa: CGTSGSQGDTQYF